What follows describes a single T cell receptor beta chain. Its antigen is unidentified. Germline V gives CDR1 MNHEY, CDR2 SMNVEV (reference sequence). This CDR3 region has 16 residues. Losses at the gene ends were 0 bases for V and 0 bases for J; bases not matched to a gene: 5. Using a J-beta primer mix together with a sample-barcoded 5' primer, a second PCR was run for roughly 6 to 11 cycles. From the 5' RACE reads, TCRdb called clonotypes with MiXCR, one entry per CDR3 protein. The sample holds 1,500,000 or so distinct CDR3 sequences, under 55% seen once. This entry is derived from a study of blood T cells in healthy people across ages. Notes on the study in general: When set beside aged donors, long-lived donors presented more naive CD4+ cells and higher diversity.

The rearrangement uses TRBV27 and TRBJ2-7, with 7 bases aligning to TRBD2. This TCR was sampled from a woman under 30 in good health. What was sequenced was blood. CDR3 DNA sequence: TGTGCCAGCAGTTTATCGCTAGCGGTGATCTCCTACGAGCAGTACTTC. Amino acids: CASSLSLAVISYEQYF.